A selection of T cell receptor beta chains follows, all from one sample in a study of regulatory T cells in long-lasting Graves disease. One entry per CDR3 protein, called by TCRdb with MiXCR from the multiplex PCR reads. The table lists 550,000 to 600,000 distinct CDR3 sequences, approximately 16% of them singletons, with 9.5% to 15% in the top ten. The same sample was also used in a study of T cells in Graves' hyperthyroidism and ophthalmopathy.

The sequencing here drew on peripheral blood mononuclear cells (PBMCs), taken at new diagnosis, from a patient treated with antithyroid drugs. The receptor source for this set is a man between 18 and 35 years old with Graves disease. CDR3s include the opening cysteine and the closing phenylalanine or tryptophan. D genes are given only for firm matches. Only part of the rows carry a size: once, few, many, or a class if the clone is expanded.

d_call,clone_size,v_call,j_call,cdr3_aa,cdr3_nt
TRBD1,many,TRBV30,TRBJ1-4,CAWSARGGGARLF,TGTGCCTGGAGTGCCAGGGGAGGGGGCGCCCGCCTTTTT
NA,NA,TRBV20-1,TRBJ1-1,CSAREGGQGAFF,TGCAGTGCTAGAGAGGGGGGGCAAGGAGCTTTCTTT
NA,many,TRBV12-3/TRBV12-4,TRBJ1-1,CASSQTRNTEAFF,TGTGCCAGCAGCCAGACACGCAACACTGAAGCTTTCTTT
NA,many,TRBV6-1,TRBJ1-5,CASSERGVFNQPQHF,TGTGCCAGCAGTGAAAGGGGGGTTTTCAACCAGCCCCAGCATTTT
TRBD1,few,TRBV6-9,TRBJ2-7,CASSNSGGASYEQYF,TGTGCCAGCAGTAATTCAGGGGGCGCCTCGTACGAGCAGTACTTC
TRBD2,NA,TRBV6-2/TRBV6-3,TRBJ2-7,CASSPLPGTSGTYEQYF,TGTGCCAGCAGTCCTCTCCCCGGGACTAGCGGTACCTACGAGCAGTACTTC
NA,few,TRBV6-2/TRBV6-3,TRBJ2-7,CASSEPAGSSYEQYF,TGTGCCAGCAGTGAACCAGCGGGTAGCTCCTACGAGCAGTACTTC
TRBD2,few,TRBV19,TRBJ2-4,CASSGTSGRVGNIQYF,TGTGCCAGTTCCGGGACTAGCGGGAGGGTCGGAAACATTCAGTACTTC
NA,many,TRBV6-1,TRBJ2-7,CASIPSRGTSYEQYF,TGTGCCAGCATCCCCTCCCGGGGGACCTCCTACGAGCAGTACTTC
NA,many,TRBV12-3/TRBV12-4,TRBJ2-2,CASTKQGRALTGELFF,TGTGCCAGCACCAAACAGGGAAGGGCTTTGACCGGGGAGCTGTTTTTT
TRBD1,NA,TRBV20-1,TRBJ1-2,CSAHDRESGYTF,TGCAGTGCCCATGACAGGGAGTCTGGCTACACCTTC
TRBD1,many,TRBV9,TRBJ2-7,CASSGQGREQYF,TGTGCCAGCAGCGGACAGGGCCGCGAGCAGTACTTC
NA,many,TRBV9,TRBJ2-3,CASSGTSTDTQYF,TGTGCCAGCAGCGGCACTAGCACAGATACGCAGTATTTT
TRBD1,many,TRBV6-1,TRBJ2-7,CASRPGQLFEQYF,TGTGCCAGCAGACCGGGACAGTTGTTCGAGCAGTACTTC
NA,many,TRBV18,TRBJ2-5,CASSRYTQETQYF,TGTGCCAGCTCACGGTACACACAAGAGACCCAGTACTTC
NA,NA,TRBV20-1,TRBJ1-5,CSAEDYRVSQPQHF,TGCAGTGCTGAAGACTACAGGGTGAGTCAGCCCCAGCATTTT
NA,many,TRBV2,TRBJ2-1,CASSELGTLYNEQFF,TGTGCCAGCAGTGAATTAGGGACTCTCTACAATGAGCAGTTCTTC
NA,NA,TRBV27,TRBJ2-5,CASPKRQETQYF,TGTGCCAGCCCCAAGCGCCAAGAGACCCAGTACTTC
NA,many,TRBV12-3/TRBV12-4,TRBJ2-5,CAVAASRETQYF,TGTGCTGTTGCGGCTAGCCGTGAGACCCAGTACTTC
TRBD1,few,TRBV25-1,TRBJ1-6,CASSAQGRASPLHF,TGTGCCAGCAGTGCACAGGGGCGTGCTTCACCCCTCCACTTT
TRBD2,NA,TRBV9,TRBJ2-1,CASSPTRSLGTSGLSSYNEQFF,TGTGCCAGCAGCCCCACTCGATCACTGGGGACTAGCGGGCTGAGCTCCTACAATGAGCAGTTCTTC
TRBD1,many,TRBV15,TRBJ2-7,CATSRDRGPYEQYF,TGTGCCACCAGCAGGGACAGGGGCCCCTACGAGCAGTACTTC
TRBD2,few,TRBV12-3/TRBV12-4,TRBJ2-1,CASSSSGSGKGANEQFF,TGTGCCAGCAGTTCGTCGGGTAGCGGGAAAGGGGCTAATGAGCAGTTCTTC
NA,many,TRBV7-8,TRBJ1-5,CASSLNPSNQPQHF,TGTGCCAGCAGCTTAAACCCTAGCAATCAGCCCCAGCATTTT
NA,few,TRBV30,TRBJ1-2,CAWSGNTYGYTF,TGTGCCTGGAGTGGTAACACCTATGGCTACACCTTC
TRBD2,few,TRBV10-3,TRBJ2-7,CAISEGTSSYEQYF,TGTGCCATCAGTGAGGGGACTAGCTCCTACGAGCAGTACTTC
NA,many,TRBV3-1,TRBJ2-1,CASTGDSIYNEQFF,TGTGCCAGTACCGGCGACAGTATCTACAATGAGCAGTTCTTC
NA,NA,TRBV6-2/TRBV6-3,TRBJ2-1,CASSSQYNEQFF,TGTGCCAGCAGTTCTCAATACAATGAGCAGTTCTTC
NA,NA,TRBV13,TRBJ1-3,CASSPGTGTNSGNTIYF,TGTGCCAGCAGTCCCGGGACGGGAACGAACTCTGGAAACACCATATATTTT
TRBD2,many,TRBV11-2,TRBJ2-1,CASSSTTSADEQFF,TGTGCCAGCAGCTCAACGACTAGCGCCGATGAGCAGTTCTTC
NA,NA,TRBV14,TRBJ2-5,CASSQAWGQESQYF,TGTGCCAGCAGCCAAGCCTGGGGACAAGAGTCCCAGTACTTC
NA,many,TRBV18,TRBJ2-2,CASSPQRELFF,TGTGCCAGCTCACCGCAGAGGGAGCTGTTTTTT
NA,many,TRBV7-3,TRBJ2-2,CASSIQGNTGELFF,TGTGCCAGCAGCATACAGGGGAACACCGGGGAGCTGTTTTTT
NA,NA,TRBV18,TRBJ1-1,CASSTGIGEAFF,TGTGCCAGCTCCACGGGGATAGGTGAAGCTTTCTTT
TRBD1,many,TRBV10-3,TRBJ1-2,CAIMAPDRGSYGYTF,TGTGCCATCATGGCCCCGGACAGGGGGTCCTATGGCTACACCTTC
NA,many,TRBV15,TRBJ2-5,CATSRDSWETQYF,TGTGCCACCAGCAGGGACAGCTGGGAGACCCAGTACTTC
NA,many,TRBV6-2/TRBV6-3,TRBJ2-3,CASSAGITDTQYF,TGTGCCAGCAGCGCAGGGATCACAGATACGCAGTATTTT
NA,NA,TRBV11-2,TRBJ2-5,CASSQDRATSSQETQYF,TGTGCCAGCAGCCAAGATCGTGCAACATCATCCCAAGAGACCCAGTACTTC
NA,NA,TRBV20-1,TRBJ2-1,CSARDFSSIDEQFF,TGCAGTGCTAGAGATTTTAGTTCGATAGATGAGCAGTTCTTC
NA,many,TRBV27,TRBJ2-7,CASRRGVGAYEQYF,TGTGCCAGCAGGAGAGGAGTGGGGGCCTACGAGCAGTACTTC
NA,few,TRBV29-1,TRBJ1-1,CSAYEGGGTEAFF,TGCAGCGCTTATGAAGGTGGGGGCACTGAAGCTTTCTTT
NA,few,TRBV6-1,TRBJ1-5,CASSEARGPFQPQHF,TGTGCCAGCAGTGAAGCGAGAGGGCCCTTCCAGCCCCAGCATTTT
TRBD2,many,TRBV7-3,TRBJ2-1,CASSPGPAGAQNNEQFF,TGTGCCAGCAGCCCAGGCCCAGCGGGAGCCCAGAATAATGAGCAGTTCTTC
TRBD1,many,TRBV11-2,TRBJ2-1,CASSTFRSRPGQDSYNEQFF,TGTGCCAGCAGTACTTTTAGGAGCCGTCCGGGACAGGACTCCTACAATGAGCAGTTCTTC
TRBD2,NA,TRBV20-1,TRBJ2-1,CSASSGTSVFYNEQFF,TGCAGTGCATCTTCCGGGACTAGCGTTTTCTACAATGAGCAGTTCTTC
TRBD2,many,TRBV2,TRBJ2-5,CASSAQWPSGRVQGGTQYF,TGTGCCAGCAGTGCCCAATGGCCTAGCGGGAGGGTGCAGGGCGGGACCCAGTACTTC
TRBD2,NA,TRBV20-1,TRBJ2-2,CSARVSGRRELFF,TGCAGTGCTAGAGTAAGCGGGAGAAGGGAGCTGTTTTTT
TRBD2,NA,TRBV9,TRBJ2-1,CASSAHGGSGAYNEQFF,TGTGCCAGCAGCGCCCATGGGGGGAGCGGGGCCTACAATGAGCAGTTCTTC
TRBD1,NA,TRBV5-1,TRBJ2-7,CASSGQGTSYEQYF,TGCGCCAGCAGCGGACAGGGAACCTCCTACGAGCAGTACTTC
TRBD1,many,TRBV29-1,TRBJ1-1,CSVTRDRPNTEAFF,TGCAGCGTTACCCGGGACAGACCGAACACTGAAGCTTTCTTT
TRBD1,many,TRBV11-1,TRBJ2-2,CASSFGRRGQALMYRTGELFF,TGTGCCAGCAGCTTCGGGCGCCGGGGACAGGCCTTGATGTATCGCACCGGGGAGCTGTTTTTT
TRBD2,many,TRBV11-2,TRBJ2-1,CASSSRTSPSSYNEQFF,TGTGCCAGCAGCTCCAGGACTAGTCCGAGCTCCTACAATGAGCAGTTCTTC
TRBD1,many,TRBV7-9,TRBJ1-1,CASSPNRGRGNMNTEAFF,TGTGCCAGCAGCCCAAACAGGGGGCGAGGCAACATGAACACTGAAGCTTTCTTT
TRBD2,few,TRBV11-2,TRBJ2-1,CASSETLYPAGGLYNEQFF,TGTGCCAGCAGTGAAACCCTTTACCCTGCGGGAGGCTTATACAATGAGCAGTTCTTC